The present T cell receptor beta chain was sequenced within a study of shared clonotypes between healthy human individuals. Turning to the study itself: Per-donor plates numbered three CD4 naive, three CD4 memory, two CD8 naive and one CD8 memory.

Profiling relied on immunoSEQ multiplex PCR, and the TCRdb table lists in-frame clones only, not all of them. The table includes millions of clones, 85% to 95% detected once. Sequencing was performed on naive CD4+ T cells from PBMCs. Described subset: CD45RA+ positively selected. The origin of this receptor is a man between 18 and 35 years old in good health. Some clones in this sample may be carry-over from other donors' samples.

Here the CDR3 DNA reads TGCAGCGTTGGAAAGCTACTAAACTATGGCTACACCTTC. It codes for CSVGKLLNYGYTF. The J gene is TRBJ1-2, the V gene TRBV29-1; no definite D call. From germline, CDR1 is SQVTM and CDR2 ANQGSEA. V was shortened by 4 bases and J by 2 bases, with 11 bases between the two germline ends. This CDR3 has 13 residues. Full variable domain (missing parts from reference TRBV29-1 and TRBJ1-2): SAVISQKPSRDICQRGTSLTIQCQVDSQVTMMFWYRQQPGQSLTLIATANQGSEATYESGFVIDKFPISRPNLTFSTLTVSNMSPEDSSIYLCSVGKLLNYGYTFGSGTRLTVV.